The 4 T cell receptor beta chains reported below all come from one sample, sequenced in a study of T cell repertoires in cytomegalovirus infection (dated by TCRdb to between 2018 and 2021). Which antigens these TCRs recognize remains unknown. Taken with the paper, the label for treatment or condition translates to: in vitro stimulation with specific CMV peptide epitopes to enrich CMV-specific T cells. The listed sequencing device is Illumina HiSeq 1500. Using fastp at Q25 and MiXCR, TCRdb reprocessed the public reads and kept productive beta chains. Each entry merges the rows of one CDR3 protein and shows their most common DNA and genes. The sample table holds roughly 500,000 distinct CDR3 sequences, of which about 42% were seen once. The top ten clones comprise 35% to 50% of the sample. This specimen was cultured PBMCs, taken from culture after CMV antigen stimulation. These receptors were collected from a human donor in good health (CMV status not recorded). Some clones in this sample may be carry-over from other donors' samples.

This clonotype was counted only a few times. The V call is TRBV28, the J call TRBJ1-1; D gene unclear. CDR1 is MDHEN, CDR2 SYDVKM, per germline. V was trimmed by 2 bases and J by 0 bases, leaving 10 bases between them. The CDR3 loop spans 15 amino acids. The CDR3: CASSLQAGLNTEAFF. CDR3 DNA sequence: TGTGCCAGCAGTTTACAGGCAGGCCTGAACACTGAAGCTTTCTTT.

This clonotype has only a few counts. The chain joins TRBV19 to TRBJ1-5; D is possibly TRBD1 (6 bases). Germline lookup yields CDR1 LNHDA and CDR2 SQIVND (reference sequence). The CDR3 is 13 residues long. Trimming shortened V by 6 bases and J by 5 bases, and 11 bases separated the two germline ends. The CDR3 reads CASRTGPHQPQHF. DNA of the CDR3: TGTGCCAGTAGAACAGGGCCCCATCAGCCCCAGCATTTT. Filled out from reference TRBV19 and TRBJ1-5, the complete variable domain reads DGGITQSPKYLFRKEGQNVTLSCEQNLNHDAMYWYRQDPGQGLRLIYYSQIVNDFQKGDIAEGYSVSREKKESFPLTVTSAQKNPTAFYLCASRTGPHQPQHFGDGTRLSIL.

The CDR3 is CASSQPELRGYTF. The CDR3 DNA reads TGCGCCAGCAGCCAGCCGGAGTTGAGGGGCTACACCTTC. This rearrangement joins TRBV4-1 to TRBJ1-2; D unresolved. The CDR3 runs 13 residues. V was cut by 3 bases and J by 8 bases, with 13 bases left in between. CDR1 MGHRA and CDR2 YSYEKL come from the germline V gene.

This clonotype was seen a single time. The rearrangement joins TRBV27 to TRBJ2-5; 7 bases fit TRBD2. From germline, CDR1 is MNHEY and CDR2 SMNVEV (reference sequence). V gave up 6 bases and J gave up 2 bases; unmatched junction bases: 15. The CDR3 has 17 amino acids. In DNA, the CDR3 is TGTGCCAGCAGCCCAGCTTCGGGGGGACTTTATCAAGAGACCCAGTACTTC. Amino acids: CASSPASGGLYQETQYF.